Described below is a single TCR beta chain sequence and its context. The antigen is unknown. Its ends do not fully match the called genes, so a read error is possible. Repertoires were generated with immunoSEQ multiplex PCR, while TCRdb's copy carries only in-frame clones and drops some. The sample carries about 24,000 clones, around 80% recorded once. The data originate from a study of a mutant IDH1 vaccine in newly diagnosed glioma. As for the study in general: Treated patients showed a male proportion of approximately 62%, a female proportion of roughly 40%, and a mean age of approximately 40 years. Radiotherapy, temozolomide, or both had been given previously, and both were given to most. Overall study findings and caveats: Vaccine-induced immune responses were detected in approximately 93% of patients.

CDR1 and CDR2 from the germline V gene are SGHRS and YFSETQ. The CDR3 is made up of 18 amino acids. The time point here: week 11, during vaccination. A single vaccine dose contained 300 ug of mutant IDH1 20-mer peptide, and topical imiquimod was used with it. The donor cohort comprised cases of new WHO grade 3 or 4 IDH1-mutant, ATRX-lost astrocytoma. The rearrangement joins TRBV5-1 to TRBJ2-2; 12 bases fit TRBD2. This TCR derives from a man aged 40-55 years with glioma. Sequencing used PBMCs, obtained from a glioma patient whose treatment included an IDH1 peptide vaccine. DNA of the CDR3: TGCGCCAGCAGCTTGACCCTAGCGGGAGGGCCGGGCACCGGGAAGCTGTTTTTT. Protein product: CASSLTLAGGPGTGKLFF.